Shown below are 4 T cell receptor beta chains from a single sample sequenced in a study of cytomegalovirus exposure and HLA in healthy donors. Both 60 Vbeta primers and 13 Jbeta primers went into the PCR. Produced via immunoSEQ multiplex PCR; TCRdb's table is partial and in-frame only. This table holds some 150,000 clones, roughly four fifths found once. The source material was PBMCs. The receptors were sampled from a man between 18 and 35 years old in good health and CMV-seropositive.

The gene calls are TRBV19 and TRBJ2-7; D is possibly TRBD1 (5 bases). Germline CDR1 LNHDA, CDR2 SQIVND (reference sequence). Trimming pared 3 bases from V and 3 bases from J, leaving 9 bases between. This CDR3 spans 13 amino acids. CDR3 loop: CASSIGHRYEQYF. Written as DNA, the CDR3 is TGTGCCAGTAGTATCGGACATCGCTACGAGCAGTACTTC.

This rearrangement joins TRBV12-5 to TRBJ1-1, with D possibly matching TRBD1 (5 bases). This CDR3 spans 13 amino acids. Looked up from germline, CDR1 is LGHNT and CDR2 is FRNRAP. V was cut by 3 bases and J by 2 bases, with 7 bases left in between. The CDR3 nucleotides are TGTGCTAGTGGTTTAACAGGTAACACTGAAGCTTTCTTT. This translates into CASGLTGNTEAFF.

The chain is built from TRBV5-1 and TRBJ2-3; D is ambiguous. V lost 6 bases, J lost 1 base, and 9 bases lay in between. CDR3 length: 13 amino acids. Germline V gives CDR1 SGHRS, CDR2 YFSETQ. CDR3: CASTPRGTDTQYF. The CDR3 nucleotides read TGCGCCAGCACTCCCCGAGGCACAGATACGCAGTATTTT.

As DNA, the CDR3 is TGTGCCAGCAGTGATAGCGGGTACTCCTACGAGCAGTACTTC. It translates to CASSDSGYSYEQYF. The chain couples TRBV25-1 to TRBJ2-7; the match to TRBD2 covers 7 bases. Germline CDR1 MGHDK, CDR2 SYGVNS. Trimming took 3 bases from V and 0 from J; bases not matched to a gene: 2. CDR3 length: 14 amino acids.